Here is one T cell receptor beta chain with its context. The target of this receptor is not known. No per-base quality is available; no much larger clone lies one base away. Genomic DNA was isolated from the sorted cells so that the TCRbeta CDR3 region could be sequenced. The immunoSEQ Assay was used to sequence the TCRbeta CDR3 regions. TCRdb re-hosts the immuneACCESS table, in-frame sequences only. Its copies lack some clones; in the studies checked, an unresolved V gene accounts for under half of them, and the cause for the rest is not known. For this sample the table gives 87,000 or so clones, of which approximately 85% were detected only once. The ten largest clones represent 3.5% to 4% of the sample. The trial excluded patients who had a history of autoimmune disease or who were on systemic immunosuppression. Peripheral blood for TCR sequencing was collected from all dose cohorts at baseline, on cycle 4 day 1, and on cycle 7 day 1. The samples were taken from a phase I, first-in-human, multicenter, open-label dose-escalation trial of ivuxolimab. Adults with locally advanced or metastatic head and neck squamous cell, hepatocellular, melanoma or renal cell carcinoma were enrolled in the trial. CD4+ and CD8+ T cells were sorted separately from peripheral blood before TCR sequencing.

The CDR3, from cysteine to phenylalanine, totals 15 residues. CDR3 DNA is the only sequence kept; it has 45 bases, read in frame from the first base. V and J are truncated by 6 bases and 2 bases respectively, leaving an intervening sequence of 17 bases. The data stem from a study of OX40 agonist ivuxolimab in advanced cancers. In terms of the full investigation: Ivuxolimab was a fully human IgG2 agonistic monoclonal antibody targeting the costimulatory receptor OX40 (CD134). Intravenous ivuxolimab was administered to patients every 2 weeks at six dose levels: 0.01, 0.1, 0.3, 1.5, 3 and 10 mg/kg. Of the approximately 50 dose-escalation patients, hepatocellular carcinoma was present in around 19, melanoma in approximately 15, renal cell carcinoma in 9 and head and neck cancer in 9. In the dose-escalation cohort, 65% to 85% of patients were male, and the mean age was approximately 60 years with a range of about 23 to 79. Patients were allowed to have had prior anti-PD-1, anti-PD-L1 or anti-CTLA-4 therapy, and around 40% of the dose-escalation patients had previously received checkpoint inhibitors. Partial responses were achieved by three dose-escalation patients, of whom one had hepatocellular carcinoma and two had cutaneous melanoma. The purpose of peripheral TCRbeta sequencing was to test whether ivuxolimab changed TCR sequence diversity and led to clonal T-cell expansion. The paper reports the monotherapy dose-escalation portion (N of about 50 patients) of the phase I ivuxolimab trial. Beyond this particular receptor, the publication reports: In partial responders in the 0.1-3.0 mg/kg groups, normalized peripheral clonal expansion was found to be among the lowest, especially among CD8+ T cells. On average, CD8+ T cells showed more expanded clones than CD4+ T cells after ivuxolimab. At doses of 0.1 to 3.0 mg/kg, clonal expansion of both CD4+ and CD8+ T cells in blood was seen between baseline and week 6. Low levels of normalized T-cell clonal expansion were also seen in some patients who did not respond. Antigen specificity was not determined for the clonally expanded peripheral T cells.

Sequenced here: CD4+ or CD8+ T cells sorted from blood, sampled in a trial of the OX40 agonist ivuxolimab. This sequence originates from an adult with an advanced solid tumor such as melanoma, head and neck, liver or kidney cancer. The rearranged segments are TRBV23-1 and TRBJ2-7, with the D gene uncertain. TRBV23-1 is known as an ORF, though its function is uncertain. The bases read TGCGCCAGCAGCCCTCTTGTGGGCAACCCCTACGAGCAGTACTTC. Its coded protein is CASSPLVGNPYEQYF.